One sample yielded the 3 T cell receptor beta chains listed below, sequenced in a study of blood T cell repertoires in COVID-19. Profiled with immunoSEQ multiplex PCR; TCRdb holds only in-frame clones, not every one. The data contain approximately 140,000 clones, about four fifths of them seen just once; the ten biggest clones take up around 15%. The material sequenced was peripheral blood. These TCRs come from a human donor with acute or convalescent COVID-19. The donor label of this sample is uncertain.

The genes are TRBV2 and TRBJ2-7; D perhaps matches TRBD1 (6 bases). Germline CDR1 is SNHLY and CDR2 is FYNNEI. The V end was cut by 9 bases, the J end by 0 bases, with 18 bases between. This CDR3 is built from 15 residues. In nucleotides, the CDR3 is TGTGCCAGTTTGGAATCAGACAGGACCTCCTACGAGCAGTACTTC. Amino acid sequence: CASLESDRTSYEQYF.

This sequence joins TRBV5-1 and TRBJ1-1; the D is unclear. Trimming cost V 2 bases and J 2 bases, with 7 bases left between them. CDR1 is SGHRS, CDR2 YFSETQ, per germline. The CDR3 consists of 13 residues. The CDR3 spells CASSLLANTEAFF. CDR3 coding DNA: TGCGCCAGCAGCTTACTAGCTAACACTGAAGCTTTCTTT.

The CDR3 DNA follows: TGCAGCGTTGTGCAGGATGTTGGTGAAAAACTGTTTTTT. This encodes CSVVQDVGEKLFF. V and J are TRBV29-1 and TRBJ1-4, with D unclear. V was pared by 4 bases and J by 7 bases, with 13 bases between. CDR3 length: 13 amino acids. Germline CDR1 is SQVTM and CDR2 is ANQGSEA.